Below are 27 T cell receptor beta chains sequenced from a single sample in a study of regulatory T cells in long-lasting Graves disease. Time point here: newly diagnosed GD, antithyroid drugs for less than 3 months. Following extraction of RNA from PBMCs, that RNA was used to make the TCR library. Both iRepertoire HTBI primers and Arm-PCR of CDR3 regions were used to build the TCR beta libraries. TCRdb passed the multiplex PCR reads through MiXCR, listing each CDR3 protein once. The table shows roughly 380,000 distinct CDR3 sequences, with approximately 15% occurring only once. These data also featured in a second study, about T cells in Graves' hyperthyroidism and ophthalmopathy.

The source was peripheral blood mononuclear cells (PBMCs), collected at new diagnosis, from a patient treated with antithyroid drugs. The receptors stem from a man aged 35 to 55 with Graves disease.

This clonotype was seen once. The rearrangement uses TRBV19 and TRBJ1-1; possibly TRBD1 for D (5 bases). Trimming cost V 7 bases and J 0 bases, with 12 bases left between them. Germline loops: CDR1 LNHDA, CDR2 SQIVND (reference sequence). The CDR3 is made up of 14 amino acids. CDR3 in DNA: TGTGCCAGTACGTTGGGGGAAGTGAACACTGAAGCTTTCTTT. Translated: CASTLGEVNTEAFF.

This clonotype was seen many times. The rearrangement links TRBV3-1 to TRBJ2-5; the D is unclear. Germline V gene lookup returns CDR1 LGHDT and CDR2 YNNKEL (reference sequence). The length of the CDR3 is 17 residues. Trimming left V 3 bases short and J 5 bases short, with 22 bases between. Here the CDR3 reads CASSHTLGRGVQETQYF. The CDR3 bases are TGTGCCAGCAGCCACACCCTCGGCAGAGGTGTTCAGGAGACCCAGTACTTC.

This clonotype appeared many times. The V call is TRBV20-1, the J call TRBJ2-2; TRBD1 matches at 8 bases. After removal of 3 bases from V and 2 bases from J, the junction contained 2 bases not matched to a gene. This CDR3 contains 14 residues. Germline V gene sequence: CDR1 DFQATT, CDR2 SNEGSKA (reference sequence). CDR3 nucleotides: TGCAGTGCTAGGCCAGGGGGCAACACCGGGGAGCTGTTTTTT. It encodes CSARPGGNTGELFF.

This clonotype was observed at least ten times. The rearrangement links TRBV11-2 to TRBJ2-7; D might be TRBD2 (7 bases). The CDR3 has 18 residues. Trimming removed 7 bases at V and 0 bases at J, with 25 bases between. Germline V gene lookup returns CDR1 SGHAT and CDR2 FQNNGV. CDR3 DNA sequence: TGTGCCAGCACCCCCCCACGGTGGCGGGGGCCGAGCTCCTACGAGCAGTACTTC. It specifies CASTPPRWRGPSSYEQYF.

The rearrangement uses TRBV29-1 and TRBJ2-7; D unclear. CDR1 is SQVTM, CDR2 ANQGSEA, per germline. V was pared by 3 bases and J by 0 bases, with 6 bases between. The CDR3 loop spans 12 amino acids. Here the CDR3 DNA reads TGCAGCGTTGAGGGGTTCTCCTACGAGCAGTACTTC. This codes for CSVEGFSYEQYF.

This clonotype was seen repeatedly, ten times or more. The rearrangement links TRBV3-1 to TRBJ2-7, with unresolved D. V was clipped by 1 base and J by 2 bases, with 9 bases between them. Germline V CDR1 and CDR2: LGHDT, YNNKEL (reference sequence). The CDR3 totals 14 residues. CDR3 region: CASSQVQRPYEQYF. For the CDR3, the DNA is TGTGCCAGCAGCCAAGTACAGAGACCCTACGAGCAGTACTTC.

The CDR3 nucleotides read TGTGCCAGCAGTCTGGGACAGGGGATTTTGGGGTATAATTCACCCCTCCACTTT. This codes for CASSLGQGILGYNSPLHF. V and J are TRBV28 and TRBJ1-6; TRBD1 matches at 10 bases. Germline V gives CDR1 MDHEN, CDR2 SYDVKM. The CDR3 runs to 18 residues. Unmatched junction bases numbered 11, after V lost 5 bases and J lost 4 bases.

The J gene is TRBJ1-5, the V gene TRBV12-5; 7 bases align to TRBD1. J was trimmed by 11 bases and V by 5 bases; bases with no gene match: 15. Germline loops: CDR1 LGHNT, CDR2 FRNRAP. CDR3 length: 15 amino acids. CDR3 coding DNA: TGTGCTAGTGGTGGGGGACAGCCGGATCTGGGGGCCCAGCATTTT. It encodes CASGGGQPDLGAQHF. The whole variable domain, remainder taken from reference TRBV12-5 and TRBJ1-5, is DARVTQTPRHKVTEMGQEVTMRCQPILGHNTVFWYRQTMMQGLELLAYFRNRAPLDDSGMPKDRFSAEMPDATLATLKIQPSEPRDSAVYFCASGGGQPDLGAQHFGDGTRLSIL.

This chain links TRBV5-5 with TRBJ2-1; D possibly corresponds to TRBD1 (6 bases). CDR1 and CDR2 from the germline V gene are SGHKS and YYEKEE (reference sequence). The CDR3 totals 16 residues. V gave up 4 bases and J gave up 5 bases, with 19 bases separating them. In nucleotides, the CDR3 is TGTGCCAGCAGCAGCTCCCCCGGGACAAATAACAATGAGCAGTTCTTC. The encoded protein is CASSSSPGTNNNEQFF.

As to this clonotype: A far larger clone is only one base removed, so a read error is likely. This rearrangement joins TRBV5-1 to TRBJ2-1; unclear D gene. The DNA matches TRBJ2-3 better at its end, which makes the J call doubtful. CDR1 and CDR2 from the germline V gene are SGHRS and YFSETQ. This CDR3 comprises 14 residues. CDR3 protein: CAGSLILGADTQYF. The DNA of the CDR3 is TGCGCCGGCAGCTTGATATTAGGCGCAGATACGCAGTATTTT.

The table lists this clonotype with many counts. The chain is built from TRBV6-1 and TRBJ1-3; D call uncertain. The V end was cut by 5 bases, the J end by 0 bases, with 11 bases between. The CDR3 is made up of 15 amino acids. Germline V CDR1 and CDR2: MNHNS, SASEGT. The CDR3 reads CASSNTGISGNTIYF. As DNA, the CDR3 is TGTGCCAGCAGTAACACGGGGATCTCTGGAAACACCATATATTTT.

This chain joins TRBV30 and TRBJ2-7; weak D call: TRBD2 (5 bases). The CDR3 covers 12 residues. Per the germline V gene, CDR1 is GTSNPN and CDR2 is SVGIG (reference sequence). V shed 3 bases and J shed 6 bases, with 12 bases lying between them. CDR3: CAWSRMRVEQYF. The CDR3 DNA is TGTGCCTGGAGCCGCATGAGGGTCGAGCAGTACTTC. The full variable domain, its missing parts supplied by reference TRBV30 and TRBJ2-7, is SQTIHQWPATLVQPVGSPLSLECTVEGTSNPNLYWYRQAAGRGLQLLFYSVGIGQISSEVPQNLSASRPQDRQFILSSKKLLLSDSGFYLCAWSRMRVEQYFGPGTRLTVT.

This clonotype has a handful of counts. The V gene is TRBV7-3, the J gene TRBJ2-7, with 8 bases that match TRBD2. The germline CDR1 and CDR2 sequences are SGHTA and FQGTGA. The CDR3 has 15 residues. Trimming took 5 bases from V and 4 from J; bases not matched to a gene: 10. The chain's CDR3 is CASSRGSGGAYEQYF. Written as DNA, the CDR3 is TGTGCCAGCAGCCGAGGGAGCGGGGGAGCATACGAGCAGTACTTC.

This clonotype occurred a few times. A read error may be the cause here, since a much bigger clone is one base away. This is likely a read error, given that the CDR3 carries no conserved phenylalanine or tryptophan at its end. V usage is TRBV5-5 and J usage is TRBJ1-1, with 7 nucleotides matching TRBD1. The CDR3 extends over 16 amino acids. Germline CDR1 SGHKS, CDR2 YYEKEE (reference sequence). V shed 2 bases and J 0 bases; nucleotides not matched to a gene: 7. The CDR3 region is CASSFYHRGMNTEAFS. The DNA for the CDR3 is TGTGCCAGCAGCTTTTATCACAGGGGCATGAACACTGAAGCTTTCTCT.

The CDR3 spells CASSLGQGLITEAFF. CDR3 nucleotide sequence: TGTGCCAGCAGTTTGGGGCAGGGTTTGATCACTGAAGCTTTCTTT. This chain links TRBV28 with TRBJ1-1; a possible D gene is TRBD1 (5 bases). Germline V gene data show CDR1 as MDHEN and CDR2 as SYDVKM. The V end lost 3 bases, the J end lost 4 bases, and 15 bases lay between the germline ends. This CDR3 is 15 amino acids long.

The table lists this clonotype with many counts. The chain carries TRBV6-1 and TRBJ2-3; 8 nucleotides line up with TRBD1. Germline V lookup: CDR1 MNHNS, CDR2 SASEGT. The CDR3 totals 16 residues. V was pared by 1 base and J by 2 bases, with 5 bases of the junction left unmatched. This CDR3 reads CASSEVYRGNTDTQYF. CDR3 in DNA: TGTGCCAGCAGTGAAGTGTACAGGGGGAACACAGATACGCAGTATTTT.

The V gene is TRBV4-3, the J gene TRBJ2-7; maybe TRBD2 (5 bases). The CDR3 is 15 residues long. V lost 6 bases and J lost 4, with 19 bases in between. Germline loops: CDR1 LGHNA, CDR2 YSLEER. The CDR3 coding sequence is TGCGCCAGCAGTCTCGGACGGGGAGAATCTTACGAGCAGTACTTC. It yields the protein CASSLGRGESYEQYF.

This clonotype was seen ten or more times. V is TRBV20-1 and J is TRBJ2-1; D possibly corresponds to TRBD1 (6 bases). Trimming shortened V by 0 bases and J by 5 bases, and 11 bases separated the two germline ends. The CDR3 is 14 residues long. Per the germline V gene, CDR1 is DFQATT and CDR2 is SNEGSKA (reference sequence). The CDR3 here is CSARDPRGDNEQFF. In DNA, the CDR3 is TGCAGTGCTAGAGACCCCAGGGGCGACAATGAGCAGTTCTTC.

This clonotype was observed a few times. This rearrangement joins TRBV5-1 to TRBJ2-7, with TRBD2 as a possible D gene (5 bases). The V end was cut by 4 bases, the J end by 5 bases, with 7 bases between. The CDR3 totals 11 residues. The V gene's germline CDR1 is SGHRS and CDR2 YFSETQ. The CDR3 protein is CASSSGNEQYF. The CDR3 DNA sequence: TGCGCCAGCAGCAGCGGCAACGAGCAGTACTTC.

The rearrangement uses TRBV7-3 and TRBJ2-5; D unclear. The CDR3 contains 13 residues. Looked up from germline, CDR1 is SGHTA and CDR2 is FQGTGA. With 5 bases removed from V and 5 bases from J, the gap between germline ends came to 12 bases. CDR3 nucleotides: TGTGCCAGCAGCAGTAGTGAGTGGGAGACCCAGTACTTC. This encodes CASSSSEWETQYF.

The rearrangement uses TRBV19 and TRBJ1-2, with a weak D call TRBD1 (6 bases). The CDR3 is 14 residues long. Between the trimmed V and J ends, which lost 3 bases and 6 bases, there was a span of 14 bases. CDR1 LNHDA and CDR2 SQIVND come from the germline V gene (reference sequence). The CDR3 spells CASSMRNRVHGYTF. The CDR3 nucleotides are TGTGCCAGTAGTATGAGGAACAGGGTCCATGGCTACACCTTC.

This clonotype was counted at least ten times. The chain carries TRBV12-3 or TRBV12-4 and TRBJ1-5; no reliable D call. Trimming took 3 bases from V and 0 from J, leaving 18 bases between them. CDR3 size: 18 residues. The CDR3: CASSFWALGLNSNQPQHF. The CDR3 DNA is TGTGCCAGCAGTTTTTGGGCACTAGGACTAAATAGCAATCAGCCCCAGCATTTT.

On this clonotype: One junction end does not reproduce the germline sequence, and a read error may be involved. The chain carries TRBV28 and TRBJ2-7; tentatively, D is TRBD1 or TRBD2 (6 bases each). The CDR3 is 13 amino acids. Germline-derived CDR1 and CDR2 are MDHEN and SYDVKM. CDR3 sequence reads: CASMGGTNYGQYF. The CDR3 DNA is TGTGCCAGCATGGGCGGGACAAACTACGGGCAGTACTTC.

This chain links TRBV10-3 with TRBJ2-1; 9 bases map to TRBD2. V was clipped by 3 bases and J by 3 bases; unmatched bases: 3. The CDR3 spans 15 residues. Germline CDR1 reads ENHRY; CDR2 reads SYGVKD. CDR3 sequence (DNA): TGTGCCATCAGTGATGGCGGGGGGGTCTACAATGAGCAGTTCTTC. Amino acid sequence: CAISDGGGVYNEQFF.

This clonotype was seen repeatedly, ten times or more. The V gene is TRBV5-4, the J gene TRBJ2-7, with TRBD1 matching over 8 bases. Trimming cost V 4 bases and J 4 bases; bases outside gene matches: 7. Per germline, CDR1 SGHNT and CDR2 YYREEE (reference sequence). The CDR3 contains 14 residues. The CDR3 region is CASSPDRVIYEQYF. The DNA of the CDR3 is TGTGCCAGCAGCCCGGACAGGGTTATATACGAGCAGTACTTC.

The chain employs TRBV6-2 or TRBV6-3 and TRBJ2-1; 8 nucleotides line up with TRBD1. Germline CDR1 is MNHEY and CDR2 is SVGEGT. This CDR3 has 15 residues. V lost 8 bases, J lost 3 bases, and 9 bases stayed unmatched. The CDR3 region has the DNA TGTGCCAGCTCACCACAGGGGGATATCTACAATGAGCAGTTCTTC. Its translation is CASSPQGDIYNEQFF.

This clonotype was observed at least ten times. The chain combines TRBV9 with TRBJ2-5; TRBD2 matches 10 bases. This CDR3 region has 16 residues. J was trimmed by 2 bases and V by 0 bases; bases with no gene match: 4. Per germline, CDR1 SGDLS and CDR2 YYNGEE. The CDR3 reads CASSVVALAGQETQYF. In nucleotides, the CDR3 is TGTGCCAGCAGCGTAGTAGCACTAGCGGGGCAAGAGACCCAGTACTTC.